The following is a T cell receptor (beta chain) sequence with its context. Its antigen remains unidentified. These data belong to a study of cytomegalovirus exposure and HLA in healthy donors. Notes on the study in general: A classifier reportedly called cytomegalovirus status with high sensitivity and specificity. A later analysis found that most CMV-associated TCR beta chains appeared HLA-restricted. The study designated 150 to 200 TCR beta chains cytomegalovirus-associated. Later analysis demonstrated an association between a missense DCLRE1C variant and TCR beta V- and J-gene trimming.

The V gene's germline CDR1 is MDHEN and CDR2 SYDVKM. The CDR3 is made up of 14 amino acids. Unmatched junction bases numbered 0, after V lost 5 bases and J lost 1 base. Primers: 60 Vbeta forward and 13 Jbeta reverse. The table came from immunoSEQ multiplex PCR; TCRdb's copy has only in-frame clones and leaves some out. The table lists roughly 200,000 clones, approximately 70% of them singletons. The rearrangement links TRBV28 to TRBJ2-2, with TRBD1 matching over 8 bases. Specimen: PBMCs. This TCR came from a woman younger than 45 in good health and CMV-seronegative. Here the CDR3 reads CASSDRGNTGELFF. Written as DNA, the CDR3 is TGTGCCAGCAGTGACAGGGGGAACACCGGGGAGCTGTTTTTT.